The 30 T cell receptor beta chains presented below share a single source sample, sequenced in a study of beta chain features in type 1 diabetes. The study reverse transcribed the entire isolated RNA, so it sequenced expressed TCRB transcripts. Clones were sequenced by immunoSEQ multiplex PCR, and TCRdb holds only the in-frame ones, with some missing. The table shows 450,000 to 600,000 clones, with approximately 30% occurring only once. The material sequenced was naive CD4+ T cells from blood. These receptors all stem from a man younger than 30 in good health.

This clone was seen only a few times. The V gene is TRBV30, the J gene TRBJ1-1; D is unresolved. Germline CDR1 is GTSNPN and CDR2 is SVGIG (reference sequence). This CDR3 comprises 12 residues. V was shortened by 4 bases and J by 1 base, with 7 bases between the two germline ends. CDR3: CAWTPRNTEAFF. In DNA, the CDR3 is TGTGCCTGGACCCCTCGGAACACTGAAGCTTTCTTT.

The chain employs TRBV5-1 and TRBJ1-1; D is ambiguous. CDR3 size: 14 residues. Deletions cut 0 bases from V and 3 bases from J, with 9 bases between. Germline assignment: CDR1 SGHRS and CDR2 YFSETQ. The CDR3, as DNA: TGCGCCAGCAGCTTGGCCGGCCCTGACACTGAAGCTTTCTTT. This translates into CASSLAGPDTEAFF.

This clone was detected only a few times. The CDR3 spells CASSPAAGELFF. CDR3 DNA sequence: TGTGCCAGCAGTCCAGCGGCCGGGGAGCTGTTTTTT. The chain recombines TRBV25-1 with TRBJ2-2; D may be TRBD2 (5 bases). V shed 5 bases and J shed 6 bases, with 7 bases lying between them. Germline V gives CDR1 MGHDK, CDR2 SYGVNS. CDR3 length: 12 amino acids.

This sequence joins TRBV28 and TRBJ2-5; D remains unclear. Germline V gives CDR1 MDHEN, CDR2 SYDVKM. The CDR3 is 15 amino acids. V was trimmed by 2 bases and J by 7 bases, leaving 17 bases between them. In DNA, the CDR3 is TGTGCCAGCAGTTTAAGAGGACCGCCGTCGAGGACCCAGTACTTC. Protein product: CASSLRGPPSRTQYF. Filled out from reference TRBV28 and TRBJ2-5, the complete variable domain reads DVKVTQSSRYLVKRTGEKVFLECVQDMDHENMFWYRQDPGLGLRLIYFSYDVKMKEKGDIPEGYSVSREKKERFSLILESASTNQTSMYLCASSLRGPPSRTQYFGPGTRLLVL.

This clone has just a few counts. The chain uses TRBV28 and TRBJ2-4; D is unresolved. Trimming left V 6 bases short and J 0 bases short, with 12 bases between. The germline CDR1 and CDR2 sequences are MDHEN and SYDVKM. The CDR3 length is 15 residues. The CDR3 spells CASREHQLAKNIQYF. As DNA, the CDR3 is TGTGCCAGCAGGGAACACCAACTAGCCAAAAACATTCAGTACTTC.

A word on this clone: This specimen includes other DNA sequences encoding the same CDR3. The chain has TRBV7-9 and TRBJ2-3; weak D call: TRBD2 (6 bases). V lost 5 bases and J 0 bases, leaving 9 bases between the germline ends. The germline gives CDR1 SEHNR, CDR2 FQNEAQ (reference sequence). The CDR3 covers 14 residues. CDR3 amino acids: CASSPSGSTDTQYF. DNA of the CDR3: TGTGCCAGCAGCCCCAGCGGGAGCACAGATACGCAGTATTTT. Based on the CDR3 plus reference TRBV7-9 and TRBJ2-3, the full variable domain is DTGVSQNPRHKITKRGQNVTFRCDPISEHNRLYWYRQTLGQGPEFLTYFQNEAQLEKSRLLSDRFSAERPKGSFSTLEIQRTEQGDSAMYLCASSPSGSTDTQYFGPGTRLTVL.

V gene TRBV27 combines with J gene TRBJ2-5; a weak D match, TRBD1 (6 bases). V was cut by 3 bases and J by 1 base, with 9 bases left in between. Germline V gene data show CDR1 as MNHEY and CDR2 as SMNVEV (reference sequence). The CDR3 spans 14 residues. The CDR3: CASSFRTAQETQYF. CDR3 nucleotides: TGTGCCAGCAGTTTTAGGACAGCCCAAGAGACCCAGTACTTC.

This clone turned up a few times. This rearrangement joins TRBV29-1 to TRBJ1-2, with D perhaps TRBD1 (5 bases). Trimming pared 1 base from V and 5 bases from J, leaving 8 bases between. CDR1 SQVTM and CDR2 ANQGSEA come from the germline V gene. The CDR3 consists of 12 residues. CDR3 sequence reads: CSVEGTQYGYTF. Written as DNA, the CDR3 is TGCAGCGTTGAAGGGACACAATATGGCTACACCTTC.

This clone occurred a few times. The DNA of the CDR3 is TGCGCCAGCAGCCCAACCGGAACACACAATGAGCAGTTCTTC. It yields the protein CASSPTGTHNEQFF. The chain links TRBV5-1 to TRBJ2-1; no definite D call. The V and J ends lost 4 bases and 5 bases respectively, with 13 bases between them. The CDR3 loop spans 14 amino acids. Germline CDR1 and CDR2: SGHRS and YFSETQ.

This clone has a handful of counts. V usage is TRBV10-3 and J usage is TRBJ2-5; 7 bases agree with TRBD2. V shed 10 bases, J shed 2 bases, and the junction held 4 bases outside the gene matches. Germline V CDR1 and CDR2: ENHRY, SYGVKD. CDR3 size: 12 residues. The CDR3 loop is CASTSVQETQYF. For the CDR3, the DNA is TGTGCCAGTACTAGCGTACAAGAGACCCAGTACTTC.

This clone was picked up a small number of times. The V and J genes are TRBV7-6 and TRBJ2-7; D is unclear. CDR1 and CDR2 (germline): SGHVS, FNYEAQ. This CDR3 region has 15 residues. Trimming stripped 2 bases from V and 1 base from J, with 12 bases between. The CDR3 bases are TGTGCCAGCAGCTTACCGGGCCGAGGTTCCTACGAGCAGTACTTC. Translated: CASSLPGRGSYEQYF.

The chain is built from TRBV30 and TRBJ2-7; maybe TRBD1 (5 bases). The CDR3 sequence is 12 residues long. V lost 2 bases and J 9 bases, leaving 14 bases between the germline ends. CDR1 and CDR2 (germline): GTSNPN, SVGIG (reference sequence). In DNA, the CDR3 is TGTGCCTGGAGTCCAGGGTCCTCCGTGCAGTACTTC. It encodes CAWSPGSSVQYF.

This chain uses TRBV9 with TRBJ2-7; the D gene is possibly TRBD2 (6 bases). Trimming took 3 bases from V and 3 from J, leaving 13 bases between them. The CDR3 spans 14 residues. Germline values: CDR1 SGDLS, CDR2 YYNGEE. The CDR3 sequence: CASSAGLLDYEQYF. CDR3 nucleotide sequence: TGTGCCAGCAGCGCGGGACTCCTAGACTACGAGCAGTACTTC.

This clone was counted only a few times. The rearrangement links TRBV20-1 to TRBJ2-5, with D unclear. CDR1 DFQATT and CDR2 SNEGSKA come from the germline V gene (reference sequence). The germline V and J ends were trimmed by 4 bases and 5 bases, with 8 bases remaining between them. This CDR3 is built from 11 residues. This CDR3 reads CSATDLETQYF. Here the CDR3 DNA reads TGCAGTGCTACGGACCTCGAGACCCAGTACTTC.

J is TRBJ2-5 and V is TRBV7-2; the match to TRBD1 covers 7 bases. V dropped 4 bases and J dropped 5; count of bases not matched to a gene: 7. Looked up from germline, CDR1 is SGHTA and CDR2 is FQGNSA. The CDR3 is made up of 14 amino acids. CDR3 bases: TGTGCCAGCAGCTCACAGGGGTTCGGTGAGACCCAGTACTTC. Translating it yields CASSSQGFGETQYF.

The rearrangement links TRBV4-2 to TRBJ2-3, with D tentatively TRBD2 (7 bases). V lost 1 base to trimming and J lost 4 bases, with 18 bases between them. The CDR3 is made up of 17 amino acids. Germline CDR1 is LGHNA and CDR2 is YNFKEQ. The chain's CDR3 is CASSQALGQGRADTQYF. DNA of the CDR3: TGTGCCAGCAGCCAAGCGCTGGGGCAGGGGAGGGCAGATACGCAGTATTTT.

The J gene is TRBJ2-2, the V gene TRBV7-3, with a possible D match to TRBD2 (6 bases). Germline lookup yields CDR1 SGHTA and CDR2 FQGTGA. The germline V and J ends were trimmed by 3 bases and 5 bases, with 7 bases remaining between them. The CDR3 has 13 amino acids. The CDR3 loop reads CASSFLATGELFF. DNA for the CDR3: TGTGCCAGCAGCTTTCTAGCGACCGGGGAGCTGTTTTTT.

This clone was picked up a small number of times. In DNA form, the CDR3 reads TGTGCCAGCAGCGTGATGCCGGGACAGTCCGCTCCTAATGAAAAACTGTTTTTT. This codes for CASSVMPGQSAPNEKLFF. J is TRBJ1-4 and V is TRBV9, with 7 bases fitting TRBD1. The CDR3 has 18 amino acids. The V and J ends lost 2 bases and 3 bases, in that order; junction bases with no gene match: 13. Per the germline V gene, CDR1 is SGDLS and CDR2 is YYNGEE.

This chain connects TRBV30 to TRBJ2-1; weak D call: TRBD1 (5 bases). Trimming stripped 3 bases from V and 5 bases from J, with 14 bases between. Germline CDR1 and CDR2: GTSNPN and SVGIG (reference sequence). The CDR3 covers 14 residues. The CDR3 DNA reads as TGTGCCTGGAGCAATGGGCAGGGTGACAATGAGCAGTTCTTC. It encodes CAWSNGQGDNEQFF.

The chain combines TRBV19 with TRBJ1-1; maybe TRBD1 (5 bases). The V and J ends lost 5 bases and 1 base respectively, with 14 bases between them. The CDR3 totals 15 residues. The V gene's germline CDR1 is LNHDA and CDR2 SQIVND (reference sequence). CDR3 sequence reads: CASSVLTQENTEAFF. CDR3 DNA sequence: TGTGCCAGTAGTGTACTCACACAGGAGAACACTGAAGCTTTCTTT.

V and J are TRBV5-1 and TRBJ2-2; no clear D gene. Germline V gives CDR1 SGHRS, CDR2 YFSETQ. Deletions cut 0 bases from V and 6 bases from J, with 6 bases between. The CDR3 loop spans 13 amino acids. This CDR3 reads CASSLGSPGELFF. CDR3 nucleotide sequence: TGCGCCAGCAGCTTGGGATCCCCCGGGGAGCTGTTTTTT.

The CDR3 reads CASSLVRSTGELFF. For the CDR3, the DNA is TGTGCCAGCAGCTTAGTCCGGTCCACCGGGGAGCTGTTTTTT. The chain has TRBV7-9 and TRBJ2-2, with unresolved D. Per germline, CDR1 SEHNR and CDR2 FQNEAQ (reference sequence). The CDR3 has 14 amino acids. V was clipped by 1 base and J by 4 bases, with 7 bases between them. The entire variable domain, with the rest obtained from reference TRBV7-9 and TRBJ2-2, is as follows: DTGVSQNPRHKITKRGQNVTFRCDPISEHNRLYWYRQTLGQGPEFLTYFQNEAQLEKSRLLSDRFSAERPKGSFSTLEIQRTEQGDSAMYLCASSLVRSTGELFFGEGSRLTVL.

This chain uses TRBV6-6 with TRBJ2-1; D possibly corresponds to TRBD1 (6 bases). This CDR3 comprises 15 residues. From germline, CDR1 is MNHNY and CDR2 SVGAGI (reference sequence). V lost 5 bases and J lost 1, with 12 bases in between. CDR3 nucleotides: TGTGCCAGCAGTCAAACAGGGTCTTCCTACAATGAGCAGTTCTTC. Translating gives CASSQTGSSYNEQFF.

The chain joins TRBV7-2 to TRBJ2-5, with D tentatively TRBD1 (5 bases). Germline V lookup: CDR1 SGHTA, CDR2 FQGNSA. This CDR3 is built from 13 residues. V was cut by 3 bases and J by 4 bases, with 9 bases left in between. CDR3 protein: CASSFYQGETQYF. CDR3 DNA sequence: TGTGCCAGCAGCTTTTACCAGGGAGAGACCCAGTACTTC.

The chain joins TRBV6-1 to TRBJ1-1; D possibly corresponds to TRBD1 (5 bases). The V gene's germline CDR1 is MNHNS and CDR2 SASEGT. With 6 bases removed from V and 5 bases from J, the gap between germline ends came to 13 bases. The CDR3 runs 13 residues. CDR3 region: CASRIGEVTEAFF. The DNA of the CDR3 is TGTGCCAGCAGGATAGGGGAGGTGACTGAAGCTTTCTTT.

The gene calls are TRBV13 and TRBJ2-2, with TRBD2 matching 8 bases. The CDR3 is made up of 18 amino acids. Germline CDR1 PRHDT, CDR2 FYEKMQ (reference sequence). The V segment lost 0 bases and the J segment 5 bases; nucleotides outside the gene matches: 11. CDR3 amino acids: CASSLGRLQRERTGELFF. CDR3 in DNA: TGTGCCAGCAGCTTAGGCCGCCTCCAGCGGGAGCGGACCGGGGAGCTGTTTTTT. Full variable domain (outside the CDR3, taken from reference TRBV13 and TRBJ2-2): AAGVIQSPRHLIKEKRETATLKCYPIPRHDTVYWYQQGPGQDPQFLISFYEKMQSDKGSIPDRFSAQQFSDYHSELNMSSLELGDSALYFCASSLGRLQRERTGELFFGEGSRLTVL.

Comments on this clone: Other DNA sequences in this sample translate to the same CDR3. The J gene is TRBJ1-1, the V gene TRBV29-1; D perhaps matches TRBD1 (6 bases). Between the trimmed V and J ends, which lost 6 bases and 0 bases, there was a span of 11 bases. Germline CDR1 reads SQVTM; CDR2 reads ANQGSEA. The CDR3 length is 13 residues. CDR3 region: CSVETGLNTEAFF. CDR3 sequence (DNA): TGCAGCGTCGAGACAGGTCTGAACACTGAAGCTTTCTTT.

Points on this clone: Additional DNA sequences in this sample encode the identical CDR3. The chain is built from TRBV7-9 and TRBJ2-5, with D unresolved. The CDR3 loop spans 14 amino acids. Germline values: CDR1 SEHNR, CDR2 FQNEAQ (reference sequence). The V end lost 2 bases, the J end lost 0 bases, and 7 bases lay between the germline ends. CDR3 DNA: TGTGCCAGCAGCTTAACCGGGTACCAAGAGACCCAGTACTTC. It specifies CASSLTGYQETQYF. Full variable domain (outside the CDR3, taken from reference TRBV7-9 and TRBJ2-5): DTGVSQNPRHKITKRGQNVTFRCDPISEHNRLYWYRQTLGQGPEFLTYFQNEAQLEKSRLLSDRFSAERPKGSFSTLEIQRTEQGDSAMYLCASSLTGYQETQYFGPGTRLLVL.

The chain couples TRBV30 to TRBJ2-7; possibly TRBD2 for D (5 bases). The CDR3 runs 15 residues. Trimming shortened V by 3 bases and J by 0 bases, and 15 bases separated the two germline ends. Germline V CDR1 and CDR2: GTSNPN, SVGIG (reference sequence). The CDR3: CAWRRGFTSSYEQYF. DNA of the CDR3: TGTGCCTGGAGGCGCGGGTTCACAAGCTCCTACGAGCAGTACTTC.

The chain couples TRBV30 to TRBJ2-7; 10 bases are a match to TRBD1. The CDR3 has 15 amino acids. Per the germline V gene, CDR1 is GTSNPN and CDR2 is SVGIG (reference sequence). V lost 1 base and J lost 3; bases outside the gene matches: 6. The CDR3 region is CAWSADRGPSYEQYF. Written as DNA, the CDR3 is TGTGCCTGGAGTGCCGACAGGGGGCCAAGCTACGAGCAGTACTTC.